This T cell receptor beta chain was profiled in a study of blood T cells in healthy people across ages. Overall study findings and caveats: Correlation between TCR beta diversity and naive T cell percentage was strong. CMV status of donors was unknown, possibly confounding expanded clonotype changes.

This clonotype came up a few times. What it binds is not known. For every donor, a draw yielded around 10 milliliters of peripheral blood. A sample-barcoded 5' primer and a J-beta primer mix were used in a second PCR of about 6 to 11 cycles. The yield of each sample was at least 2.5 million CDR3-containing paired-end reads. In TCRdb, the 5' RACE reads were re-called with MiXCR into one record per CDR3 protein. The sample has about 1,400,000 distinct CDR3 sequences, 45% to 70% seen once. The sequence was collected from a young man in good health. What was sequenced was blood.

CDR3 nucleotide sequence: TGTGCCAGCAGTTTTAGAGGGGGGGCAGGTGAGCAGTACTTC. Residues: CASSFRGGAGEQYF. This sequence joins TRBV12-3 or TRBV12-4 and TRBJ2-4; TRBD2 might be the D (7 bases). CDR3 length: 14 amino acids. The V end was cut by 3 bases, the J end by 13 bases, with 19 bases between.